The 18 T cell receptor beta chains below all came from one sample that was sequenced in a study of T cell repertoires in cytomegalovirus infection. TCRdb reanalysed the reads using MiXCR and keeps one entry per CDR3 protein. The sample holds approximately 700,000 distinct CDR3 sequences; about a third are singletons and the top ten take 2.5% to 3.5%. Source material: PBMCs. The source of these receptors is a human donor in good health (CMV status not recorded). Some clones in this sample may be carry-over from other donors' samples.

A word on this clonotype: The germline gene is not matched at one end of the junction; a read error may be the cause. The chain couples TRBV4-1 to TRBJ1-4; the D is unclear. Germline V gene sequence: CDR1 MGHRA, CDR2 YSYEKL. This CDR3 is built from 17 residues. The DNA of the CDR3 is TGCTCCAGCAGCCAAGAGGCCAGCTTGACTGCCCGCGAAAAACTGTTTTTT. Amino acids: CSSSQEASLTAREKLFF.

This clonotype was observed at least ten times. The chain has TRBV7-8 and TRBJ1-4, with unresolved D. CDR1 and CDR2 (germline): SGHVS, FQNEAQ. The CDR3 consists of 12 residues. V lost 3 bases and J lost 8, with 7 bases in between. CDR3 bases: TGTGCCAGCAGCTTTTGGAAGGAAAAACTGTTTTTT. Its translation: CASSFWKEKLFF.

The chain employs TRBV9 and TRBJ2-1, with D perhaps TRBD2 (7 bases). Deletions cut 4 bases from V and 2 bases from J, with 13 bases between. The CDR3 runs to 15 residues. From germline, CDR1 is SGDLS and CDR2 YYNGEE. CDR3 amino acids: CASSQGRGTYNEQFF. Written as DNA, the CDR3 is TGTGCCAGCAGCCAGGGGCGGGGGACCTACAATGAGCAGTTCTTC.

CDR3 DNA sequence: TGTGCCAGTAGTATAGGCAGGGGACCCGAGGGAGCTTTCTTT. It is translated as CASSIGRGPEGAFF. This chain joins TRBV19 and TRBJ1-1; maybe TRBD1 (6 bases). CDR1 is LNHDA and CDR2 is SQIVND in the germline V gene (reference sequence). The V gene lost 1 base and the J gene lost 10 bases, with 16 bases spanning the gap. The CDR3 is made up of 14 amino acids. Full variable domain (rest looked up from reference TRBV19 and TRBJ1-1): DGGITQSPKYLFRKEGQNVTLSCEQNLNHDAMYWYRQDPGQGLRLIYYSQIVNDFQKGDIAEGYSVSREKKESFPLTVTSAQKNPTAFYLCASSIGRGPEGAFFGQGTRLTVV.

The table lists this clonotype with a few counts. The J gene is TRBJ2-7, the V gene TRBV28; D not certain. Between the trimmed V and J ends, which lost 2 bases and 4 bases, there was a span of 9 bases. The CDR3 length is 13 residues. Germline CDR1 and CDR2: MDHEN and SYDVKM. This CDR3 is CASSLAAMYEQYF. In DNA, the CDR3 is TGTGCCAGCAGTTTAGCAGCGATGTACGAGCAGTACTTC.

V gene TRBV15 combines with J gene TRBJ2-7; 8 bases are a match to TRBD2. J was trimmed by 5 bases and V by 5 bases; bases with no gene match: 11. Per the germline V gene, CDR1 is LNHNV and CDR2 is YYDKDF (reference sequence). The CDR3 is made up of 15 amino acids. The CDR3: CATSPRLAKPHEQYF. As DNA, the CDR3 is TGTGCCACCAGCCCCAGACTAGCGAAACCCCACGAGCAGTACTTC.

The V gene is TRBV4-1, the J gene TRBJ1-5; D is perhaps TRBD1 (6 bases). V was pared by 0 bases and J by 2 bases, with 20 bases between. Germline CDR1 and CDR2: MGHRA and YSYEKL. This CDR3 comprises 19 residues. DNA of the CDR3: TGCGCCAGCAGCCAAGATCGAAGGGACAAGGAGGGGGGCAATCAGCCCCAGCATTTT. Its translation: CASSQDRRDKEGGNQPQHF.

This clonotype was seen at least ten times. The V and J genes are TRBV7-6 and TRBJ1-6, with TRBD1 matching over 8 bases. This CDR3 has 15 amino acids. Germline V gives CDR1 SGHVS, CDR2 FNYEAQ. The V gene end was trimmed by 3 bases and the J gene end by 9 bases; junction bases not matched to a gene: 7. This CDR3 reads CASSFRQGTSSPLHF. For the CDR3, the DNA is TGTGCCAGCAGCTTTCGACAGGGGACGAGTTCACCCCTCCACTTT.

J is TRBJ1-5 and V is TRBV7-2; no clear D. V lost 4 bases to trimming and J lost 12 bases, with 22 bases between them. The CDR3 contains 15 residues. Germline CDR1 and CDR2: SGHTA and FQGNSA. CDR3: CASSSGDTSNQNQHF. The CDR3 DNA is TGTGCCAGCAGCTCAGGTGACACAAGCAATCAGAACCAGCATTTT.

This clonotype was seen only once. The chain uses TRBV27 and TRBJ2-7; a weak D match, TRBD2 (5 bases). The germline CDR1 and CDR2 sequences are MNHEY and SMNVEV (reference sequence). The V and J ends lost 4 bases and 2 bases respectively, with 9 bases between them. The CDR3 sequence is 13 residues long. The CDR3 DNA reads TGTGCCAGCAGTTGGGGAGACACCTACGAGCAGTACTTC. Residues: CASSWGDTYEQYF.

The chain couples TRBV6-6 to TRBJ2-3, with 7 bases lining up with TRBD1. J lost 2 bases, V lost 4 bases, and 15 bases had no gene match. There are 18 residues in the CDR3. Per germline, CDR1 MNHNY and CDR2 SVGAGI (reference sequence). CDR3 nucleotides: TGTGCCAGCAGTTCCGTAGGGGGCCCCGGAGACCTCACAGATACGCAGTATTTT. Its protein is CASSSVGGPGDLTDTQYF.

This clonotype turned up a few times. The V and J genes are TRBV2 and TRBJ2-7; no clear D. Germline CDR1 and CDR2: SNHLY and FYNNEI. V dropped 5 bases and J dropped 3 bases, with 11 bases sitting between them. CDR3 size: 13 residues. CDR3: CASSRTANYEQYF. The CDR3 DNA follows: TGTGCCAGCAGTCGGACGGCAAACTACGAGCAGTACTTC. The full variable domain, with the rest looked up from reference TRBV2 and TRBJ2-7, is EPEVTQTPSHQVTQMGQEVILRCVPISNHLYFYWYRQILGQKVEFLVSFYNNEISEKSEIFDDQFSVERPDGSNFTLKIRSTKLEDSAMYFCASSRTANYEQYFGPGTRLTVT.

The chain recombines TRBV6-5 with TRBJ1-4; no reliable D call. The CDR3 consists of 15 residues. V lost 0 bases, J lost 0 bases, and 5 bases lay in between. Germline V gives CDR1 MNHEY, CDR2 SVGAGI. The CDR3 sequence is CASSYSDPTNEKLFF. For the CDR3, the DNA is TGTGCCAGCAGTTACTCGGACCCAACTAATGAAAAACTGTTTTTT.

A note on this clonotype: One end of the junction fails to match germline, which may point to a read error. The chain uses TRBV7-9 and TRBJ1-2; D is ambiguous. CDR1 and CDR2 (germline): SEHNR, FQNEAQ (reference sequence). CDR3 length: 9 residues. The CDR3: CASSWPTLF. CDR3 nucleotide sequence: TGTGCCAGCAGCTGGCCAACTCTCTTC. Full variable domain (remainder filled in from reference TRBV7-9 and TRBJ1-2): DTGVSQNPRHKITKRGQNVTFRCDPISEHNRLYWYRQTLGQGPEFLTYFQNEAQLEKSRLLSDRFSAERPKGSFSTLEIQRTEQGDSAMYLCASSWPTLFGSGTRLTVV.

This clonotype came up a few times. V and J are TRBV28 and TRBJ1-2; D may be TRBD1 (6 bases). In germline, CDR1 is MDHEN, CDR2 SYDVKM. The V end was cut by 5 bases, the J end by 6 bases, with 13 bases between. CDR3 length: 13 residues. This CDR3 reads CASSNENRDGYTF. In DNA form, the CDR3 reads TGTGCCAGCAGTAATGAGAACAGGGATGGCTACACCTTC.

This chain connects TRBV5-1 to TRBJ2-7, with TRBD1 as a possible D gene (6 bases). Trimming left V 2 bases short and J 6 bases short, with 21 bases between. CDR3 length equals 16 residues. Germline V gene sequence: CDR1 SGHRS, CDR2 YFSETQ. CDR3 region: CASSFGSTTGPAEQYF. In DNA, the CDR3 is TGCGCCAGCAGCTTTGGATCAACGACAGGTCCCGCCGAGCAGTACTTC.

This clonotype was seen a few times. The gene calls are TRBV19 and TRBJ2-3; D gene unclear. The CDR3 is 15 amino acids. V gave up 3 bases and J gave up 12 bases, with 22 bases separating them. The germline CDR1 and CDR2 sequences are LNHDA and SQIVND (reference sequence). CDR3 residues: CASSMTGSQRSAQYF. The CDR3 nucleotides are TGTGCCAGTAGTATGACGGGCAGTCAAAGATCGGCCCAGTATTTT. Looking up the rest from reference TRBV19 and TRBJ2-3 gives the full variable domain: DGGITQSPKYLFRKEGQNVTLSCEQNLNHDAMYWYRQDPGQGLRLIYYSQIVNDFQKGDIAEGYSVSREKKESFPLTVTSAQKNPTAFYLCASSMTGSQRSAQYFGPGTRLTVL.

This clonotype has more than one count but fewer than ten. The chain uses TRBV5-1 and TRBJ2-3, with TRBD2 matching over 10 bases. Germline loops: CDR1 SGHRS, CDR2 YFSETQ. With V trimmed by 5 bases and J by 3 bases, 9 bases remained unmatched. CDR3 length equals 16 residues. The CDR3: CASSFTRTSGTDTQYF. The CDR3 DNA follows: TGCGCCAGCAGTTTTACCCGGACTAGCGGAACAGATACGCAGTATTTT. The full variable domain, completed using reference TRBV5-1 and TRBJ2-3, is KAGVTQTPRYLIKTRGQQVTLSCSPISGHRSVSWYQQTPGQGLQFLFEYFSETQRNKGNFPGRFSGRQFSNSRSEMNVSTLELGDSALYLCASSFTRTSGTDTQYFGPGTRLTVL.